One T cell receptor (beta chain) is described in this entry. Antigen specificity is unknown. The data derive from a study of radiation and T cells in renal cell carcinoma. General study points: No pretreatment tumor biopsies were available for baseline clonotypes. From baseline, blood top tumor clonotypes peaked at 2 weeks post-radiation.

Germline V CDR1 and CDR2: MNHNY, SVGAGI (reference sequence). The V end was cut by 5 bases, the J end by 4 bases, with 9 bases between. The CDR3 runs 13 residues. This sample's time point: blood 4 weeks post-SBRT, at nephrectomy. Treatment denoted: 15 Gy SBRT to primary tumor, nephrectomy 4 weeks later. Nephrectomy followed 15 Gy stereotactic body radiation by 4 weeks. Clones were sequenced by immunoSEQ multiplex PCR, and TCRdb holds only the in-frame ones, with some missing. The table includes roughly 100,000 clones, about 79% detected once. The TCR originated in a man in his fifties or sixties with renal cell carcinoma. The specimen comprised blood, sampled from a patient whose treatment included radiotherapy and nephrectomy. The chain joins TRBV6-6 to TRBJ2-4; unclear D gene. The CDR3 sequence: CASSSSLKNIQYF. The CDR3 DNA is TGTGCCAGCAGTAGCTCGCTAAAAAACATTCAGTACTTC.